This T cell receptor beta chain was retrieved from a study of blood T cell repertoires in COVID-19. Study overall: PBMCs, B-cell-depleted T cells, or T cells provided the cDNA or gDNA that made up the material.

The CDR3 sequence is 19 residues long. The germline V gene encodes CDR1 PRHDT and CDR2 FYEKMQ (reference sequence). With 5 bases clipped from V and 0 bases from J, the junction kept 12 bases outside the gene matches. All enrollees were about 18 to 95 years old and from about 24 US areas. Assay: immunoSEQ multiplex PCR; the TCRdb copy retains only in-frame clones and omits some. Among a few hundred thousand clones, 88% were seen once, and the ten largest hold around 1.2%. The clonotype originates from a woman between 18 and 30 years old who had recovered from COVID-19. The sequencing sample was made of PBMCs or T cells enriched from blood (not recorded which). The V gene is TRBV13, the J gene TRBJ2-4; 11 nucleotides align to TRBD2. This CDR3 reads CASSALLAGGPLAKNIQYF. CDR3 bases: TGTGCCAGCAGCGCACTTCTAGCGGGGGGACCTCTAGCCAAAAACATTCAGTACTTC.